The sequence of this T cell receptor (beta chain) was determined in a study of OX40 agonist ivuxolimab in advanced cancers. In the study overall: Recorded diagnoses for dose-escalation patients were hepatocellular carcinoma, melanoma, renal cell or head and neck cancer. Cohort: roughly 79% men, mean age approximately 60, aged roughly 23 to 79.

A remark on this clone: Its specificity is unknown.

General study points: Among T cells, CD8+ cells averaged more expanded clones than CD4+ cells.

The protocol was immunoSEQ multiplex PCR, while the TCRdb copy is restricted to in-frame clones and leaves out a portion. The data show 100,000 to 150,000 clones, 92% seen once. J was trimmed by 2 bases and V by 0 bases; bases with no gene match: 10. From germline, CDR1 is LNHDA and CDR2 SQIVND (reference sequence). The CDR3 is made up of 18 amino acids. The chain has TRBV19 and TRBJ2-7; 10 nucleotides agree with TRBD2. This clonotype was sampled from an adult with an advanced solid tumor such as melanoma, head and neck, liver or kidney cancer. The material sequenced was CD4+ or CD8+ T cells sorted from blood, taken in a trial of the OX40 agonist ivuxolimab. The CDR3 DNA reads TGTGCCAGTAGTATAGAAACCACTAGCGGGGAAGTAGCCTACGAGCAGTACTTC. Translating gives CASSIETTSGEVAYEQYF.